The 14 T cell receptor beta chains in this list originate from one sample, sequenced in a study of cytomegalovirus exposure and HLA in healthy donors. The PCR made use of 60 Vbeta and 13 Jbeta primers. Generated by immunoSEQ multiplex PCR, the TCRdb table keeps only in-frame clones and is missing some. This table has 150,000 to 200,000 clones, about 81% appearing once. The source material was PBMCs. These receptors all come from a young woman in good health and CMV-seronegative.

The rearrangement joins TRBV14 to TRBJ2-1, with 10 bases identical to TRBD2. This CDR3 has 17 amino acids. Looked up from germline, CDR1 is SGHDN and CDR2 is FVKESK. V gave up 0 bases and J gave up 6 bases; unmatched junction bases: 8. The CDR3 here is CASSQEVLAGGINEQFF. The CDR3 region has the DNA TGTGCCAGCAGCCAAGAGGTTTTAGCGGGAGGAATCAATGAGCAGTTCTTC.

The chain combines TRBV28 with TRBJ2-1, with 7 bases lining up with TRBD1. V lost 8 bases to trimming and J lost 9 bases; unmatched junction nucleotides: 19. CDR3 size: 16 residues. CDR1 MDHEN and CDR2 SYDVKM come from the germline V gene. CDR3 in DNA: TGTGCCAGCGATCCCAACCAGGACAGGCAGGGGAGTGAGCAGTTCTTC. Amino acids: CASDPNQDRQGSEQFF. The full variable domain, with the rest looked up from reference TRBV28 and TRBJ2-1, is DVKVTQSSRYLVKRTGEKVFLECVQDMDHENMFWYRQDPGLGLRLIYFSYDVKMKEKGDIPEGYSVSREKKERFSLILESASTNQTSMYLCASDPNQDRQGSEQFFGPGTRLTVL.

This clone was detected once. The junction departs from germline at one end; a sequencing error may be responsible. The V call is TRBV7-2, the J call TRBJ2-4; 8 bases are shared with TRBD1. The germline V gene has CDR1 SGHTA and CDR2 FQGNSA. CDR3 size: 15 residues. CDR3 region: CASSPARGRENSQYF. The CDR3 DNA follows: TGTGCCAGCAGCCCAGCCAGGGGGCGCGAAAACAGTCAGTACTTC.

This clone was seen a few times. This chain connects TRBV12-1 to TRBJ2-7; TRBD1 was called by the table and not checked on the DNA. TRBV12-1 is noted as a pseudogene. The CDR3 length is 16 residues. The CDR3 here is CASSKIRQATSYEQYF. As DNA, the CDR3 is TGTGCCAGCAGTAAAATAAGACAGGCGACCTCCTACGAGCAGTACTTC.

The table lists this clone with a few counts. The J gene is TRBJ1-4, the V gene TRBV4-1, with TRBD1 identical over 8 bases. V lost 1 base and J lost 8; bases outside the gene matches: 21. This CDR3 contains 20 residues. Germline CDR1 reads MGHRA; CDR2 reads YSYEKL. CDR3 nucleotides: TGCGCCAGCAGCCAAGCGTCCAGGGGGCCGTCCGGGTCGTCAGGGGAAAAACTGTTTTTT. Amino acids: CASSQASRGPSGSSGEKLFF.

The chain uses TRBV7-2 and TRBJ1-1; D perhaps matches TRBD1 (6 bases). The V gene lost 2 bases and the J gene lost 1 base, with 11 bases spanning the gap. This CDR3 contains 15 residues. The germline V gene has CDR1 SGHTA and CDR2 FQGNSA. In nucleotides, the CDR3 is TGTGCCAGCAGCTTACAGGGGTATGGGAACACTGAAGCTTTCTTT. Its protein is CASSLQGYGNTEAFF.

V is TRBV19 and J is TRBJ2-3; 9 positions match TRBD2. The CDR3 covers 15 residues. Per germline, CDR1 LNHDA and CDR2 SQIVND (reference sequence). After removal of 11 bases from V and 4 bases from J, the junction contained 13 bases not matched to a gene. CDR3 nucleotides: TGTGCCTACACCCATAGCGGGAGTCAGCCAGATACGCAGTATTTT. It codes for CAYTHSGSQPDTQYF.

The chain carries TRBV5-6 and TRBJ2-7; D perhaps matches TRBD1 (7 bases). Deletions cut 3 bases from V and 3 bases from J, with 13 bases between. Germline CDR1 reads SGHDT; CDR2 reads YYEEEE. The CDR3 sequence is 14 residues long. In DNA, the CDR3 is TGTGCCAGCAGCTCGACAGGGAGGAACTACGAGCAGTACTTC. This sequence encodes CASSSTGRNYEQYF.

V usage is TRBV5-1 and J usage is TRBJ1-6; D gene ambiguous. Germline CDR1 and CDR2: SGHRS and YFSETQ. V was clipped by 0 bases and J by 5 bases, with 12 bases between them. The CDR3 is made up of 16 amino acids. The CDR3: CASSLGRNVNNSPLHF. The CDR3 bases are TGCGCCAGCAGCTTGGGCAGGAACGTTAATAATTCACCCCTCCACTTT.

This chain uses TRBV28 with TRBJ2-5; 7 positions match TRBD1. The J call may not be correct, given that the DNA end is closer to TRBJ2-7. The CDR3 has 15 amino acids. Germline CDR1 and CDR2: MDHEN and SYDVKM. In DNA form, the CDR3 reads TGTGCCAGCAGTTTGTTCGGACAGGAGTACTACGAGCAGTACTTC. Its protein product is CASSLFGQEYYEQYF.

The rearrangement uses TRBV6-1 and TRBJ1-2; 8 positions match TRBD1. This CDR3 contains 13 residues. Germline V lookup: CDR1 MNHNS, CDR2 SASEGT. Unmatched junction bases numbered 8, after V lost 6 bases and J lost 8 bases. This CDR3 is CASRFQGAEGYTF. CDR3 nucleotides: TGTGCCAGCAGATTCCAGGGGGCGGAGGGCTACACCTTC.

The V call is TRBV9, the J call TRBJ2-7, with 7 positions matching TRBD1. This CDR3 spans 15 amino acids. J was trimmed by 2 bases and V by 3 bases; bases with no gene match: 8. Germline V gene lookup returns CDR1 SGDLS and CDR2 YYNGEE. CDR3 region: CASSAEAQGAYEQYF. For the CDR3, the DNA is TGTGCCAGCAGCGCGGAGGCCCAGGGGGCCTACGAGCAGTACTTC.

J is TRBJ1-4 and V is TRBV6-5, with TRBD1 matching over 7 bases. This CDR3 has 16 residues. The V segment lost 2 bases and the J segment 5 bases; nucleotides outside the gene matches: 8. Germline CDR1 reads MNHEY; CDR2 reads SVGAGI. CDR3 coding DNA: TGTGCCAGCAGTTACGGGAACAGGGGTCGGAATGAAAAACTGTTTTTT. Translating it yields CASSYGNRGRNEKLFF.

This chain uses TRBV28 with TRBJ2-2; 9 bases agree with TRBD2. The CDR3 extends over 14 amino acids. In germline, CDR1 is MDHEN, CDR2 SYDVKM. V lost 9 bases and J lost 5; bases outside the gene matches: 7. The chain's CDR3 is CASREAGGTGELFF. CDR3 coding DNA: TGTGCCAGTAGAGAAGCGGGAGGTACCGGGGAGCTGTTTTTT. Variable domain in full (rest from reference TRBV28 and TRBJ2-2): DVKVTQSSRYLVKRTGEKVFLECVQDMDHENMFWYRQDPGLGLRLIYFSYDVKMKEKGDIPEGYSVSREKKERFSLILESASTNQTSMYLCASREAGGTGELFFGEGSRLTVL.